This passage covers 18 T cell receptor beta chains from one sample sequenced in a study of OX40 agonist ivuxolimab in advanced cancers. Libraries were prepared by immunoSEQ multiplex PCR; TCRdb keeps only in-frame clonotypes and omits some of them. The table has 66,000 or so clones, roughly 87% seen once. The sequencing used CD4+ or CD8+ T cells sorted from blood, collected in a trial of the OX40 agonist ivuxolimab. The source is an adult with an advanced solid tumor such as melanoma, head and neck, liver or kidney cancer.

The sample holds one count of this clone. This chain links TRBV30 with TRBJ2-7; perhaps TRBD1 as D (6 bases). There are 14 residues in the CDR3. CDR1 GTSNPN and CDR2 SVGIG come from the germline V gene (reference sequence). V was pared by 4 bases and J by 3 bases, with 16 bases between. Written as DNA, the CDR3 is TGTGCCTGGACCGACATGGGGGCAGGCTACGAGCAGTACTTC. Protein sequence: CAWTDMGAGYEQYF.

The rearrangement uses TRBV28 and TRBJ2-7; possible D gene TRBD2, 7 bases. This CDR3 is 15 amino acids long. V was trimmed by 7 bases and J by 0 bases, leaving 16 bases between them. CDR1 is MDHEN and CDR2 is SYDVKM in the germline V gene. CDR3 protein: CASNRERGSSYEQYF. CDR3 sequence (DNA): TGTGCCAGCAACAGGGAGCGGGGTAGCTCCTACGAGCAGTACTTC.

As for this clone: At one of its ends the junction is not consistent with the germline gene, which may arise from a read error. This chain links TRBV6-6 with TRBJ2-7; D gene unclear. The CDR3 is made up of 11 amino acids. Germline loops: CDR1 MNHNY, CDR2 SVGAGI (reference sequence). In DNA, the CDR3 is TGTGCCAGCAGAAACCAAATAAGACTGGAGTTC. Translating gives CASRNQIRLEF.

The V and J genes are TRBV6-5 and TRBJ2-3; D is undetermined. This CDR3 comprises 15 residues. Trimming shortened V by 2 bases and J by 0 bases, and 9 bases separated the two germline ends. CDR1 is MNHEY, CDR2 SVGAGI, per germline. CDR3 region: CASSYMATSTDTQYF. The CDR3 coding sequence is TGTGCCAGCAGTTACATGGCTACTAGCACAGATACGCAGTATTTT.

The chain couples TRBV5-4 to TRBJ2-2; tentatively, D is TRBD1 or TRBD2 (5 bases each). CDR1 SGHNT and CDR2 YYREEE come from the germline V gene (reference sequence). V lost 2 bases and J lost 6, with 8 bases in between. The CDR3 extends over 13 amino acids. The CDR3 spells CASSFGGSGELFF. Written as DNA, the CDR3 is TGTGCCAGCAGCTTTGGGGGATCCGGGGAGCTGTTTTTT. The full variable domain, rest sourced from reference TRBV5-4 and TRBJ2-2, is ETGVTQSPTHLIKTRGQQVTLRCSSQSGHNTVSWYQQALGQGPQFIFQYYREEENGRGNFPPRFSGLQFPNYSSELNVNALELDDSALYLCASSFGGSGELFFGEGSRLTVL.

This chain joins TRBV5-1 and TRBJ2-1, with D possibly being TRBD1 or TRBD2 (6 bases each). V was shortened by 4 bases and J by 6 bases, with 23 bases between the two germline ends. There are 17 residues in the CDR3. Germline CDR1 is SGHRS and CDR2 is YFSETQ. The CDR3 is CASSPGALAISGNEQFF. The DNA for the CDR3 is TGCGCCAGCAGCCCGGGGGCCCTAGCGATTTCAGGCAATGAGCAGTTCTTC.

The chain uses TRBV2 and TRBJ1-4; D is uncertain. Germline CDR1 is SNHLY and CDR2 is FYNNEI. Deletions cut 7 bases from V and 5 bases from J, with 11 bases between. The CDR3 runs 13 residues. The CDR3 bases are TGTGCCAGCAACATGAACGTGAATGAAAAACTGTTTTTT. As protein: CASNMNVNEKLFF.

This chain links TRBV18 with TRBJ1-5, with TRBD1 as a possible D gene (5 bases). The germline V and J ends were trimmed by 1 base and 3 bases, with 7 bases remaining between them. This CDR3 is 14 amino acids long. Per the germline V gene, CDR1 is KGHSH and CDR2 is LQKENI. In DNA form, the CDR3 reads TGTGCCAGCTCACCACAAGGGGACAATCAGCCCCAGCATTTT. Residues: CASSPQGDNQPQHF.

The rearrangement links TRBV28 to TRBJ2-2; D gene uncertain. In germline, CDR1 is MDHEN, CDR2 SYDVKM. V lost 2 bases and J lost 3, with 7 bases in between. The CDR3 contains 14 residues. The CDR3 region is CASSLPRDTGELFF. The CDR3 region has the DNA TGTGCCAGCAGTTTACCCCGGGACACCGGGGAGCTGTTTTTT.

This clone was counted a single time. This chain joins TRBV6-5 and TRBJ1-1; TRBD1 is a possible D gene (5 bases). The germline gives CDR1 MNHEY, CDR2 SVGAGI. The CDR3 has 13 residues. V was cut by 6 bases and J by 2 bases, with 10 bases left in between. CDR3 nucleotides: TGTGCCAGCAGAAGGGACGGAAACACTGAAGCTTTCTTT. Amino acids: CASRRDGNTEAFF.

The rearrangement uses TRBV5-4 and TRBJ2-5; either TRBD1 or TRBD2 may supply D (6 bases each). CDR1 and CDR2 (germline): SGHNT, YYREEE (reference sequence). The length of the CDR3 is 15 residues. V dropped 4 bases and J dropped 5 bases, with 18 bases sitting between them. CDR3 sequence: CASSKGGGQQETQYF. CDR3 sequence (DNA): TGTGCCAGCAGCAAAGGGGGAGGACAGCAGGAGACCCAGTACTTC. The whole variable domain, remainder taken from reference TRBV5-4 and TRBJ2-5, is ETGVTQSPTHLIKTRGQQVTLRCSSQSGHNTVSWYQQALGQGPQFIFQYYREEENGRGNFPPRFSGLQFPNYSSELNVNALELDDSALYLCASSKGGGQQETQYFGPGTRLLVL.

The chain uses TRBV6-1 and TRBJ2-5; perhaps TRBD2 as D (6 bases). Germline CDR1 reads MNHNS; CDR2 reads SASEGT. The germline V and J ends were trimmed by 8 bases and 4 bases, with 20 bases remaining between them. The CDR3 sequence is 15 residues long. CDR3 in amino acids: CASLASGTYGETQYF. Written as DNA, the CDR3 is TGTGCCAGCTTAGCCTCCGGGACTTATGGAGAGACCCAGTACTTC.

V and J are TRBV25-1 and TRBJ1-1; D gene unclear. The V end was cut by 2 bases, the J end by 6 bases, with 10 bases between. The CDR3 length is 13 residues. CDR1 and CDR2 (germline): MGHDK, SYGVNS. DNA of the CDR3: TGTGCCAGCAGTGAAGGGAACGGGCCTGAAGCTTTCTTT. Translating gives CASSEGNGPEAFF.

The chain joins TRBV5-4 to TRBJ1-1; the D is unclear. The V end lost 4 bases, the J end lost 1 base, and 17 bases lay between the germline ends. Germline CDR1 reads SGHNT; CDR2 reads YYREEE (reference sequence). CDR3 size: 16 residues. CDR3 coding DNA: TGTGCCAGCAGCCCCCCATTCGGGGATAGGAACACTGAAGCTTTCTTT. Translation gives CASSPPFGDRNTEAFF.

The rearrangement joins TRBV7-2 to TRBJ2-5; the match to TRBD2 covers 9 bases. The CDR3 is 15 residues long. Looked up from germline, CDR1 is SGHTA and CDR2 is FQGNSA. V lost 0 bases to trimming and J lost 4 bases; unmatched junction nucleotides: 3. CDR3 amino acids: CASSLAGGRGETQYF. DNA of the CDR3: TGTGCCAGCAGCTTAGCGGGCGGGAGGGGAGAGACCCAGTACTTC. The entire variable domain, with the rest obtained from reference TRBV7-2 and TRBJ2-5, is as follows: GAGVSQSPSNKVTEKGKDVELRCDPISGHTALYWYRQSLGQGLEFLIYFQGNSAPDKSGLPSDRFSAERTGGSVSTLTIQRTQQEDSAVYLCASSLAGGRGETQYFGPGTRLLVL.

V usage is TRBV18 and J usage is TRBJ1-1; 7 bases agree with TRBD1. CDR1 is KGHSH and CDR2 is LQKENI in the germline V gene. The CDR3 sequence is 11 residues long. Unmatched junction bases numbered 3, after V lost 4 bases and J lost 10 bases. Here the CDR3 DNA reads TGTGCCAGCTCACGACAGGGTTCAGCTTTCTTT. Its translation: CASSRQGSAFF. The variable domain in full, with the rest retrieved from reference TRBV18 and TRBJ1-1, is NAGVMQNPRHLVRRRGQEARLRCSPMKGHSHVYWYRQLPEEGLKFMVYLQKENIIDESGMPKERFSAEFPKEGPSILRIQQVVRGDSAAYFCASSRQGSAFFGQGTRLTVV.

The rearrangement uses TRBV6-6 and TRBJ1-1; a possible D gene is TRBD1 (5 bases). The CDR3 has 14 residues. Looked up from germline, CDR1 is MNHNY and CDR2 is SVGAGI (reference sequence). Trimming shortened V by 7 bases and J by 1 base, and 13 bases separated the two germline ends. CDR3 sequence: CASKMTDKNTEAFF. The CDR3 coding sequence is TGTGCCAGCAAGATGACAGATAAGAACACTGAAGCTTTCTTT.

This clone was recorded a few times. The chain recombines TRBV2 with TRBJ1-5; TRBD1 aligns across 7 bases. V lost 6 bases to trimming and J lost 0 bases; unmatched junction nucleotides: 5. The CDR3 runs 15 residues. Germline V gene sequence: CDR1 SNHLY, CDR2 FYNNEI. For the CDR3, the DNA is TGTGCCAGCAGGGGGGACAGTAATAGCAATCAGCCCCAGCATTTT. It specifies CASRGDSNSNQPQHF.